The 17 T cell receptor beta chains below were found in one sample sequenced in a study of shared clonotypes between healthy human individuals. TCRdb's copy holds only in-frame clones and misses some; the assay was immunoSEQ multiplex PCR. This sample carries 110,000 or so clones, under 70% of them seen once, and the ten largest clones take roughly 22%. The sequenced material came from memory CD8+ T cells sorted from blood. The subset is: CD45RO+ cells pooled with CCR7-negative TemRA cells. All receptors derive from a woman under 40 in good health.

V is TRBV5-8 and J is TRBJ2-6; TRBD1 agrees at 7 bases. This CDR3 comprises 15 residues. The trim removed 2 bases at V and 3 bases at J, leaving 2 bases unmatched. In germline, CDR1 is SGHTS, CDR2 YDEGEE. In nucleotides, the CDR3 is TGTGCCAGCAGCTTTAACAGGGGTGGGGCCAACGTCCTGACTTTC. This sequence encodes CASSFNRGGANVLTF.

The rearrangement joins TRBV11-2 to TRBJ2-7, with D perhaps matching TRBD1 (6 bases). The CDR3 extends over 13 amino acids. Between the trimmed V and J ends, which lost 3 bases and 2 bases, there was a span of 8 bases. Germline V gene data show CDR1 as SGHAT and CDR2 as FQNNGV. The CDR3 reads CASSLGAPYEQYF. The CDR3 coding sequence is TGTGCCAGCAGCTTGGGGGCCCCCTACGAGCAGTACTTC.

V usage is TRBV28 and J usage is TRBJ2-7, with D maybe TRBD2 (6 bases). The V gene lost 5 bases and the J gene lost 3 bases, with 17 bases spanning the gap. CDR1 MDHEN and CDR2 SYDVKM come from the germline V gene. CDR3 length equals 15 residues. The CDR3: CASSTPLALHYEQYF. For the CDR3, the DNA is TGTGCCAGCAGTACCCCACTAGCTCTTCACTACGAGCAGTACTTC.

J is TRBJ1-5 and V is TRBV19; no clear D gene. Trimming took 7 bases from V and 2 from J, leaving 9 bases between them. The germline gives CDR1 LNHDA, CDR2 SQIVND (reference sequence). This CDR3 has 13 residues. As DNA, the CDR3 is TGTGCCAGTACAGTTTTGGGCAATCAGCCCCAGCATTTT. It translates to CASTVLGNQPQHF.

This chain uses TRBV10-1 with TRBJ2-3; TRBD2 matches at 8 bases. This CDR3 comprises 15 residues. CDR1 and CDR2 (germline): WNHNN, SYGVQD (reference sequence). The V segment lost 3 bases and the J segment 5 bases; nucleotides outside the gene matches: 7. The CDR3 nucleotides are TGCGCCAGCAGTGATGGTCCGGGAGGGAGAGATACGCAGTATTTT. It encodes CASSDGPGGRDTQYF.

The V gene is TRBV5-1, the J gene TRBJ2-5; TRBD2 aligns across 12 bases. Germline V gene data show CDR1 as SGHRS and CDR2 as YFSETQ. The junction had 5 bases not matched to a gene; V was cut back by 3 bases and J by 5 bases. CDR3 length: 15 amino acids. CDR3 loop: CASSSRTSGVETQYF. The CDR3 DNA follows: TGCGCCAGCAGCTCCCGGACTAGCGGGGTGGAGACCCAGTACTTC.

This rearrangement joins TRBV5-1 to TRBJ2-1; D is possibly TRBD2 (6 bases). The germline gives CDR1 SGHRS, CDR2 YFSETQ. The CDR3 length is 14 residues. V was shortened by 2 bases and J by 8 bases, with 14 bases between the two germline ends. The DNA for the CDR3 is TGCGCCAGCAGCTTCAACGGGAGAAGCGATGAGCAGTTCTTC. It encodes CASSFNGRSDEQFF.

This chain links TRBV27 with TRBJ2-5; TRBD2 matches 11 bases. The J call may be incorrect, as the DNA end agrees better with TRBJ2-7. CDR3 length: 15 residues. The germline gives CDR1 MNHEY, CDR2 SMNVEV (reference sequence). The DNA for the CDR3 is TGTGCCAGCAAGACTAGCGGGATACCCTCCTACGAGCAGTACTTC. Translated, it gives CASKTSGIPSYEQYF.

This clone has a handful of counts. The V gene is TRBV4-2, the J gene TRBJ2-1, with a possible D match to TRBD2 (5 bases). CDR1 is LGHNA and CDR2 is YNFKEQ in the germline V gene. The ends were cut back, 1 base at V and 7 bases at J, with 11 bases in the middle. The CDR3 length is 14 residues. CDR3 DNA: TGTGCCAGCAGCCAAGTTCTAACTAGAAATGAGCAGTTCTTC. Its protein product is CASSQVLTRNEQFF.

Of note for this clone: Other nucleotide sequences in the sample specify the same CDR3. The chain links TRBV11-2 to TRBJ2-7; 7 bases fit TRBD2. The length of the CDR3 is 15 residues. Germline V gene sequence: CDR1 SGHAT, CDR2 FQNNGV. Trimming at V came to 5 bases and at J to 4 bases, leaving 11 bases not matched to a gene. This chain's CDR3 is CASSPWEGWGYEQYF. CDR3 sequence (DNA): TGTGCCAGCAGCCCCTGGGAGGGCTGGGGTTACGAGCAGTACTTC.

This clone has a handful of counts. This chain links TRBV27 with TRBJ2-7; D might be TRBD2 (5 bases). Trimming removed 7 bases from V and 5 bases from J, with 15 bases in between. Germline V lookup: CDR1 MNHEY, CDR2 SMNVEV (reference sequence). This CDR3 region has 13 residues. DNA for the CDR3: TGTGCCAGCACCATCCTCGGGATCCACGAGCAGTACTTC. This sequence encodes CASTILGIHEQYF.

This clone was detected a few times. The rearrangement joins TRBV28 to TRBJ1-4; TRBD1 matches at 10 bases. J lost 4 bases, V lost 3 bases, and 2 bases had no gene match. The germline CDR1 and CDR2 sequences are MDHEN and SYDVKM. The length of the CDR3 is 15 residues. The CDR3 DNA reads TGTGCCAGCAGTTTCTGGACAGGGGGTAATGAAAAACTGTTTTTT. This gives the protein CASSFWTGGNEKLFF.

This clone was seen at least ten times. The rearrangement links TRBV7-9 to TRBJ2-7; D is uncertain. V lost 5 bases and J lost 3, with 8 bases in between. This CDR3 is 12 amino acids long. The V gene's germline CDR1 is SEHNR and CDR2 FQNEAQ (reference sequence). The CDR3 sequence is CASSPSNYEQYF. As DNA, the CDR3 is TGTGCCAGCAGCCCGTCGAACTACGAGCAGTACTTC.

This chain connects TRBV10-1 to TRBJ2-1; D is possibly TRBD1 or TRBD2 (5 bases each). CDR1 is WNHNN, CDR2 SYGVQD, per germline (reference sequence). The CDR3 contains 15 residues. Trimming removed 7 bases at V and 3 bases at J, with 16 bases between. Written as DNA, the CDR3 is TGCGCCAGCACCCAATACGTGGGGGACTACAATGAGCAGTTCTTC. It translates to CASTQYVGDYNEQFF.

The chain has TRBV6-1 and TRBJ2-5; 7 nucleotides match TRBD2. The last part of the DNA fits TRBJ2-7 better; the J call may be wrong. The CDR3 has 15 amino acids. Looked up from germline, CDR1 is MNHNS and CDR2 is SASEGT. In nucleotides, the CDR3 is TGTGCCAGCAGCCAAGAAGGTGGGAGGGCCAGCGAGCAGTACTTC. It encodes CASSQEGGRASEQYF.

As concerns this clone: Since a much larger clone is just one base distant, this may be a read error. Other DNA sequences in this sample translate to the same CDR3. The V call is TRBV6-4, the J call TRBJ2-2; D is undetermined. The ends were cut back, 3 bases at V and 2 bases at J, with 4 bases in the middle. The CDR3 spans 13 residues. CDR1 is MRHNA and CDR2 is SNTAGT in the germline V gene. CDR3: CASSESNTGELFF. Here the CDR3 DNA reads TGTGCCAGCAGTGAGTCCAACACCGGGGAGCTGTTTTTT.

V usage is TRBV27 and J usage is TRBJ2-7, with TRBD1 matching over 11 bases. The germline V gene encodes CDR1 MNHEY and CDR2 SMNVEV (reference sequence). CDR3 length: 15 amino acids. Trimming cost V 4 bases and J 6 bases; bases outside gene matches: 8. CDR3 residues: CASSWGTGGYSEQYF. In nucleotides, the CDR3 is TGTGCCAGCAGTTGGGGGACAGGGGGTTACAGCGAGCAGTACTTC.